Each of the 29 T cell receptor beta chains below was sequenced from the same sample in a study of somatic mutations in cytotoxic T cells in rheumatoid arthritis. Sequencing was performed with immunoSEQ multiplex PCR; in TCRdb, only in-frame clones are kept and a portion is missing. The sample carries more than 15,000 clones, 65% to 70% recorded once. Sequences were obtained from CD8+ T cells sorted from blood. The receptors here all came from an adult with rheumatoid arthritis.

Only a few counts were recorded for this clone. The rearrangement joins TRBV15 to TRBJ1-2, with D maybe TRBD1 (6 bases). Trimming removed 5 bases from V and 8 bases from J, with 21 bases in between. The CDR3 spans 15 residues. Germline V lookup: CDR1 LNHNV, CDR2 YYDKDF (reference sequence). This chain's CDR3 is CATSPEWTDQLGYTF. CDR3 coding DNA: TGTGCCACCAGCCCAGAGTGGACAGACCAGTTAGGCTACACCTTC.

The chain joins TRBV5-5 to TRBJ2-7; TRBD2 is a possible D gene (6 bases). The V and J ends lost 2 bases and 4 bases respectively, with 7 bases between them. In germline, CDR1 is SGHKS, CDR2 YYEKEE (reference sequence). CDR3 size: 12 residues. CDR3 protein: CASSFGGYEQYF. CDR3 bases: TGTGCCAGCAGCTTTGGGGGGTACGAGCAGTACTTC.

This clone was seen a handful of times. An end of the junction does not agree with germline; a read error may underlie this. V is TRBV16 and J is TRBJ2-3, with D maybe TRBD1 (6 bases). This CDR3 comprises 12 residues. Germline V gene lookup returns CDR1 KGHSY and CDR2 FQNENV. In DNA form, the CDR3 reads TGTGCCAGCAGCCATAGGACAGATACGCAGTTTTTT. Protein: CASSHRTDTQFF.

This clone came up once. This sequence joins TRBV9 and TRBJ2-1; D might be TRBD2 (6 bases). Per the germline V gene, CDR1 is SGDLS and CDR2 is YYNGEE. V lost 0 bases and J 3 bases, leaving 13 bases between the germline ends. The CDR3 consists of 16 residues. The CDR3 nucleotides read TGTGCCAGCAGCGTAGGGGGGGAAATATACTACAATGAGCAGTTCTTC. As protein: CASSVGGEIYYNEQFF.

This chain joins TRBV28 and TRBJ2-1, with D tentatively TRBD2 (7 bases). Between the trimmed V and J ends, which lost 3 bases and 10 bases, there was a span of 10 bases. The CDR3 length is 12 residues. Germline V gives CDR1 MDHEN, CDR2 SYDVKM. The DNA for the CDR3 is TGTGCCAGCAGTTTGCGCGGGGGCGAGCAGTTCTTC. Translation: CASSLRGGEQFF.

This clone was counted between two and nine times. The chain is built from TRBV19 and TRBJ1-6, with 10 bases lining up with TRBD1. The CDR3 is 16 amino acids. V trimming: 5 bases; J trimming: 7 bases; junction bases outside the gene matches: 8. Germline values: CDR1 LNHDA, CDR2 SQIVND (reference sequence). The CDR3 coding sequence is TGTGCCAGTAGTTCCCGGGACAGGGGCTCGAATTCACCCCTCCACTTT. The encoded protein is CASSSRDRGSNSPLHF. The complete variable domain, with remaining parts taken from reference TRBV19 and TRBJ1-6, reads DGGITQSPKYLFRKEGQNVTLSCEQNLNHDAMYWYRQDPGQGLRLIYYSQIVNDFQKGDIAEGYSVSREKKESFPLTVTSAQKNPTAFYLCASSSRDRGSNSPLHFGNGTRLTVT.

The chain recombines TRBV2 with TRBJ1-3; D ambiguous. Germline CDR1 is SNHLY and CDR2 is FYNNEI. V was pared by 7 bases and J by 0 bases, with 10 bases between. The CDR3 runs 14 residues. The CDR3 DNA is TGTGCCAGCAAAGGAGGGAGCTCTGGAAACACCATATATTTT. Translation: CASKGGSSGNTIYF.

The CDR3 loop is CAISTQTNTGELFF. CDR3 bases: TGTGCCATCAGTACACAGACGAACACCGGGGAGCTGTTTTTT. The rearrangement links TRBV10-3 to TRBJ2-2; no firm D call. Germline loops: CDR1 ENHRY, CDR2 SYGVKD. Between the trimmed V and J ends, which lost 5 bases and 0 bases, there was a span of 7 bases. This CDR3 comprises 14 residues.

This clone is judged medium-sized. DNA for the CDR3: TGTGCCAGCAGCTCCCGGACTAGCGGCGAGACCCAGTACTTC. It translates to CASSSRTSGETQYF. This chain connects TRBV7-9 to TRBJ2-5; 10 bases align to TRBD2. CDR3 size: 14 residues. The V and J ends lost 4 bases and 5 bases, in that order; junction bases with no gene match: 4. Germline V gene data show CDR1 as SEHNR and CDR2 as FQNEAQ (reference sequence).

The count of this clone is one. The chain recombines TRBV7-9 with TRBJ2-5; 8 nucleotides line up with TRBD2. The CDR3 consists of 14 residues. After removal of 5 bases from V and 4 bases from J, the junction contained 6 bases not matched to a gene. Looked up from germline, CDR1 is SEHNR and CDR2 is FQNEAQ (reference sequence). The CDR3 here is CASSPRGGVETQYF. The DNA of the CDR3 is TGTGCCAGCAGCCCCCGGGGGGGGGTAGAGACCCAGTACTTC.

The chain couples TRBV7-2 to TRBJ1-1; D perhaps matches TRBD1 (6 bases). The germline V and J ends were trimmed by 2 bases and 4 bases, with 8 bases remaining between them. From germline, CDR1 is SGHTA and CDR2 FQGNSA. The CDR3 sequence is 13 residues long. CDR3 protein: CASSLTGSTEAFF. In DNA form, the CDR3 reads TGTGCCAGCAGCTTAACAGGGTCCACTGAAGCTTTCTTT.

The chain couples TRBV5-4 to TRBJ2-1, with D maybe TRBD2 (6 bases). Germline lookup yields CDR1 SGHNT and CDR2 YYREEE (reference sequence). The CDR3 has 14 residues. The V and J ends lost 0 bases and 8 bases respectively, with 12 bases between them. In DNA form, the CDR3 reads TGTGCCAGCAGCTTGGGGGGGGACGGCTATGAGCAGTTCTTC. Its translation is CASSLGGDGYEQFF.

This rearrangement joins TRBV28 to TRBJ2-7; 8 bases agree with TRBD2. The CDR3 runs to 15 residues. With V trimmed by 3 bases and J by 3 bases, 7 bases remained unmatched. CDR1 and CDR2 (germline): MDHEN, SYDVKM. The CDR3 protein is CASSLRQREIYEQYF. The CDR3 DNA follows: TGTGCCAGCAGTTTGAGGCAGCGGGAGATCTACGAGCAGTACTTC.

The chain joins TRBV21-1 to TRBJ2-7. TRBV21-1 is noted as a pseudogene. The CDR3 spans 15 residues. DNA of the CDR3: TGTGCCAGCAGCAAAGTTGGCCGGGAAACAGGCGAGCAGTACTTC. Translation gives CASSKVGRETGEQYF.

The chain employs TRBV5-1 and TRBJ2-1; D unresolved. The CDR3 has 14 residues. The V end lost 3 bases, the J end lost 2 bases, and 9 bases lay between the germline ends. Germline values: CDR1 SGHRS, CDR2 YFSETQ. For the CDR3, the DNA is TGCGCCAGCAGCTGGAGCGACACCTACAATGAGCAGTTCTTC. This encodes CASSWSDTYNEQFF. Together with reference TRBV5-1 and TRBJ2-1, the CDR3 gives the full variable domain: KAGVTQTPRYLIKTRGQQVTLSCSPISGHRSVSWYQQTPGQGLQFLFEYFSETQRNKGNFPGRFSGRQFSNSRSEMNVSTLELGDSALYLCASSWSDTYNEQFFGPGTRLTVL.

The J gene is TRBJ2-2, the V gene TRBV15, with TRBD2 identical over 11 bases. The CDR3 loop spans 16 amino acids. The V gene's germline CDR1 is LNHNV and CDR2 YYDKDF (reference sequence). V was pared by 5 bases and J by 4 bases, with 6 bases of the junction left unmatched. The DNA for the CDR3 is TGTGCCACCAGCGGCACTAGCGGGGGAGGCACCGGGGAGCTGTTTTTT. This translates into CATSGTSGGGTGELFF.

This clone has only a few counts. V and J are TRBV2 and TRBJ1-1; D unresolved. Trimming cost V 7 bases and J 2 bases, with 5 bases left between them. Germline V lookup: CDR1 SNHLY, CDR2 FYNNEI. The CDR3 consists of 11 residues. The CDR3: CASTSNTEAFF. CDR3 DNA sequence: TGTGCCAGCACTAGTAACACTGAAGCTTTCTTT.

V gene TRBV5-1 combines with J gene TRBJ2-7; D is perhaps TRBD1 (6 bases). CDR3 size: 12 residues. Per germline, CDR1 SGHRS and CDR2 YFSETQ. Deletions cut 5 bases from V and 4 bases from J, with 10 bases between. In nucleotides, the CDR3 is TGCGCCAGCAGGGACAGTACATACGAGCAGTACTTC. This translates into CASRDSTYEQYF. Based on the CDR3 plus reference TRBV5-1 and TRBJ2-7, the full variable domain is KAGVTQTPRYLIKTRGQQVTLSCSPISGHRSVSWYQQTPGQGLQFLFEYFSETQRNKGNFPGRFSGRQFSNSRSEMNVSTLELGDSALYLCASRDSTYEQYFGPGTRLTVT.

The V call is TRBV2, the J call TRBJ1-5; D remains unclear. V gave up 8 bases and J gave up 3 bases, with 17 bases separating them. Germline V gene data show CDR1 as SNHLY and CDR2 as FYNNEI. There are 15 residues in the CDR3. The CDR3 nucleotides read TGTGCCAGCGACGATACGGATAGATACAATCAGCCCCAGCATTTT. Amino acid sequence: CASDDTDRYNQPQHF.

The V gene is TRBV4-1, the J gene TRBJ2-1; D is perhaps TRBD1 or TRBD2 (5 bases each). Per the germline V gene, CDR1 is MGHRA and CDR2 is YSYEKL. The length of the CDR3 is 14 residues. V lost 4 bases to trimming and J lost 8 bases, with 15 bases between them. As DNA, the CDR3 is TGCGCCAGCAGCCTGGGACCCGGGGCCCATGAGCAGTTCTTC. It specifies CASSLGPGAHEQFF.

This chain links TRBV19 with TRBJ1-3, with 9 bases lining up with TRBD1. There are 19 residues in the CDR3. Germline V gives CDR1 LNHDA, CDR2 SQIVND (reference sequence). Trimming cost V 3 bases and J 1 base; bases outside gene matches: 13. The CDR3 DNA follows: TGTGCCAGTAGTATGGGGACAGGGATGATTCCCTCATCTGGAAACACCATATATTTT. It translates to CASSMGTGMIPSSGNTIYF. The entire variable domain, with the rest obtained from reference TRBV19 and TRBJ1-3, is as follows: DGGITQSPKYLFRKEGQNVTLSCEQNLNHDAMYWYRQDPGQGLRLIYYSQIVNDFQKGDIAEGYSVSREKKESFPLTVTSAQKNPTAFYLCASSMGTGMIPSSGNTIYFGEGSWLTVV.

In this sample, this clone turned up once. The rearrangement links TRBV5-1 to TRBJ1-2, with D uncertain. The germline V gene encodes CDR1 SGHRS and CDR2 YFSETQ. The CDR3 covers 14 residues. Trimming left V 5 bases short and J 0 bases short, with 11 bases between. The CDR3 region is CASSPRPTNYGYTF. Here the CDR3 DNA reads TGCGCCAGCAGTCCCAGACCTACTAACTATGGCTACACCTTC.

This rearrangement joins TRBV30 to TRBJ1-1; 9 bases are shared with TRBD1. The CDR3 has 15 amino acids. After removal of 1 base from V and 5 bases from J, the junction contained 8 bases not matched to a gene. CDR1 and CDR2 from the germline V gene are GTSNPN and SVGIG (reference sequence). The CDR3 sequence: CAWSGWTGDDTEAFF. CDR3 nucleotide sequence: TGTGCCTGGAGTGGTTGGACAGGGGATGATACTGAAGCTTTCTTT.

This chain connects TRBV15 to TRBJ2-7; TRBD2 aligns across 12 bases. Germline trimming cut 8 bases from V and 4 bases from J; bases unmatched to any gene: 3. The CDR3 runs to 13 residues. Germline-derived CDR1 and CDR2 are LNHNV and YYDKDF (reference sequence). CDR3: CATWTSGAYEQYF. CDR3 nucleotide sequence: TGTGCCACCTGGACTAGCGGGGCTTACGAGCAGTACTTC.

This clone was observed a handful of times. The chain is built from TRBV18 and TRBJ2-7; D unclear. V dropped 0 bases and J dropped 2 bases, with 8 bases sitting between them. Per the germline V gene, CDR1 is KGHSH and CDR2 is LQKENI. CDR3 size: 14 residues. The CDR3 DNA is TGTGCCAGCTCACCACCGGCCAGACCCTACGAGCAGTACTTC. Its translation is CASSPPARPYEQYF.

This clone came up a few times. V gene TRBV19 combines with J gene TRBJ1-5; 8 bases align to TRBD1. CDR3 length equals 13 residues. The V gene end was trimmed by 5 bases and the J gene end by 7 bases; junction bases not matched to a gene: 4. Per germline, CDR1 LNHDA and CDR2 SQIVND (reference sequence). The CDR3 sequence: CASSGQGWQPQHF. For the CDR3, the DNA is TGTGCCAGTAGTGGACAGGGTTGGCAGCCCCAGCATTTT.

CDR3 nucleotide sequence: TGCAGCGTTGTGACTGCTGAAGCTTTCTTT. Residues: CSVVTAEAFF. The rearrangement uses TRBV29-1 and TRBJ1-1; D unresolved. The CDR3 is 10 residues long. V lost 4 bases and J 6 bases, leaving 6 bases between the germline ends. Germline loops: CDR1 SQVTM, CDR2 ANQGSEA.

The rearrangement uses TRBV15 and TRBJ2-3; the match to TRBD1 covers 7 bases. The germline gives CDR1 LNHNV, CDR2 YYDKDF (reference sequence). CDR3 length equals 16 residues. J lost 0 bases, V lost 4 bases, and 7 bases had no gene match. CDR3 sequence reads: CATSKYRGSSTDTQYF. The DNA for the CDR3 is TGTGCCACCAGCAAATACAGGGGTTCGAGCACAGATACGCAGTATTTT. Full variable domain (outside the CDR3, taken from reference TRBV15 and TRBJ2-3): DAMVIQNPRYQVTQFGKPVTLSCSQTLNHNVMYWYQQKSSQAPKLLFHYYDKDFNNEADTPDNFQSRRPNTSFCFLDIRSPGLGDTAMYLCATSKYRGSSTDTQYFGPGTRLTVL.

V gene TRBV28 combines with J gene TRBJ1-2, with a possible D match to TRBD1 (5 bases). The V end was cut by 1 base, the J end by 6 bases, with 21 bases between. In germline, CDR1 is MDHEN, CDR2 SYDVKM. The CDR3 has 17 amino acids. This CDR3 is CASSLFQGGAFRHGYTF. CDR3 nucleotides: TGTGCCAGCAGTTTATTTCAGGGTGGGGCTTTTAGGCATGGCTACACCTTC.